A single sample gave rise to the 24 T cell receptor beta chains below, sequenced in a study of spatial heterogeneity in lung cancer. Specified time point: sample taken at primary tumor resection. Frozen PBMC, nontumor lung or tumor provided whole RNA, which was sequenced unsorted. One entry per CDR3 protein results from TCRdb running MiXCR on the 5' RACE reads. The data contain about 40,000 distinct CDR3 sequences, 5.2% of them seen just once; the ten biggest clones take up about a quarter. The starting material was PBMCs, obtained at surgery. The receptor source for this set is a female donor with early-stage non-small cell lung cancer.

By sample fraction, this clonotype is medium-sized. The V call is TRBV9, the J call TRBJ1-3; tentatively, D is TRBD1 (6 bases). Trimming took off 2 bases at V and 0 bases at J, with 9 bases between the two ends. This CDR3 comprises 15 residues. Per germline, CDR1 SGDLS and CDR2 YYNGEE. CDR3 in amino acids: CASSVGQSSGNTIYF. The CDR3 DNA follows: TGTGCCAGCAGCGTCGGACAGAGCTCTGGAAACACCATATATTTT.

This clonotype occurred many times. The CDR3 sequence: CASSQHQGGYEQYF. CDR3 in DNA: TGCGCCAGCAGCCAACACCAGGGGGGCTACGAGCAGTACTTC. This chain links TRBV4-1 with TRBJ2-7; perhaps TRBD1 as D (7 bases). Trimming removed 2 bases at V and 3 bases at J, with 11 bases between. This CDR3 spans 14 amino acids. Per the germline V gene, CDR1 is MGHRA and CDR2 is YSYEKL.

This clonotype was seen at least ten times. The CDR3 DNA reads as TGTGCCAGCAGCTTAGAGGGGACAGGGGGCTCGGAGACCCAGTACTTC. This sequence encodes CASSLEGTGGSETQYF. V usage is TRBV11-2 and J usage is TRBJ2-5; 12 bases are a match to TRBD1. Trimming cost V 0 bases and J 5 bases; bases outside gene matches: 4. The length of the CDR3 is 16 residues. CDR1 SGHAT and CDR2 FQNNGV come from the germline V gene.

This clonotype showed up many times. The V and J genes are TRBV15 and TRBJ1-1, with 7 bases identical to TRBD1. This CDR3 spans 14 amino acids. CDR1 is LNHNV, CDR2 YYDKDF, per germline (reference sequence). J lost 1 base, V lost 8 bases, and 7 bases had no gene match. CDR3 protein: CATAPGTENTEAFF. CDR3 bases: TGTGCCACCGCCCCCGGGACAGAGAACACTGAAGCTTTCTTT. Full variable domain (remainder filled in from reference TRBV15 and TRBJ1-1): DAMVIQNPRYQVTQFGKPVTLSCSQTLNHNVMYWYQQKSSQAPKLLFHYYDKDFNNEADTPDNFQSRRPNTSFCFLDIRSPGLGDTAMYLCATAPGTENTEAFFGQGTRLTVV.

The chain uses TRBV2 and TRBJ1-5; no clear D gene. With 1 base removed from V and 9 bases from J, the gap between germline ends came to 13 bases. Germline assignment: CDR1 SNHLY and CDR2 FYNNEI. The CDR3 consists of 14 residues. The CDR3 sequence: CASSEEGLGGPQHF. CDR3 DNA sequence: TGTGCCAGCAGTGAAGAAGGCCTCGGCGGGCCCCAGCATTTT.

This clonotype appeared many times. V and J are TRBV7-7 and TRBJ2-5; D gene unclear. The CDR3 loop spans 15 amino acids. Trimming pared 5 bases from V and 2 bases from J, leaving 15 bases between. The germline CDR1 and CDR2 sequences are SSHAT and FNYEAQ (reference sequence). The CDR3 sequence: CASSPATGRQETQYF. The CDR3 DNA follows: TGTGCCAGCAGCCCAGCAACCGGAAGACAAGAGACCCAGTACTTC.

The table lists this clonotype with many counts. The chain combines TRBV11-1 with TRBJ2-3; either TRBD1 or TRBD2 may supply D (5 bases each). Looked up from germline, CDR1 is SGHAT and CDR2 is FQDESV (reference sequence). The ends were cut back, 1 base at V and 12 bases at J, with 23 bases in the middle. This CDR3 region has 16 residues. The CDR3 region has the DNA TGTGCCAGCAGCTTAGGGTCGGGACCAAGATCATCAAGACAGTATTTT. Amino acids: CASSLGSGPRSSRQYF.

This clonotype was seen only a few times. The V and J genes are TRBV6-2 or TRBV6-3 and TRBJ2-3, with 16 bases fitting TRBD2. Germline V lookup: CDR1 MNHEY, CDR2 SVGEGT. With V trimmed by 4 bases and J by 2 bases, 9 bases remained unmatched. The CDR3 has 19 amino acids. The CDR3 sequence: CASSWRPGTSGGATDTQYF. CDR3 nucleotide sequence: TGTGCCAGCAGTTGGAGACCCGGGACTAGCGGGGGGGCCACAGATACGCAGTATTTT.

At least ten counts were recorded for this clonotype. The chain recombines TRBV7-2 with TRBJ1-4, with D hard to call. CDR1 and CDR2 (germline): SGHTA, FQGNSA. This CDR3 comprises 15 residues. V lost 5 bases, J lost 6 bases, and 16 bases lay in between. CDR3 residues: CASSPGPRQDEKLFF. Here the CDR3 DNA reads TGTGCCAGCAGCCCTGGACCGCGGCAGGATGAAAAACTGTTTTTT.

This chain uses TRBV9 with TRBJ2-5; the D call may be TRBD1 or TRBD2 (5 bases each). The CDR3 consists of 14 residues. The germline V and J ends were trimmed by 3 bases and 3 bases, with 12 bases remaining between them. Germline-derived CDR1 and CDR2 are SGDLS and YYNGEE. CDR3: CASSGWDGKETQYF. For the CDR3, the DNA is TGTGCCAGCAGCGGATGGGACGGAAAAGAGACCCAGTACTTC.

This clonotype was detected ten times or more. The rearrangement links TRBV12-5 to TRBJ2-7; weak D call: TRBD2 (5 bases). V dropped 8 bases and J dropped 2 bases, with 7 bases sitting between them. This CDR3 has 11 amino acids. From germline, CDR1 is LGHNT and CDR2 FRNRAP. CDR3 region: CASPGTYEQYF. Written as DNA, the CDR3 is TGTGCTAGTCCGGGGACCTACGAGCAGTACTTC.

This clonotype was found many times. The rearrangement uses TRBV10-3 and TRBJ2-1; 11 positions match TRBD2. With 3 bases clipped from V and 5 bases from J, the junction kept 6 bases outside the gene matches. This CDR3 has 16 residues. Germline loops: CDR1 ENHRY, CDR2 SYGVKD. CDR3 residues: CAISEQIAGGNNEQFF. DNA for the CDR3: TGTGCCATCAGTGAACAGATAGCGGGGGGGAACAATGAGCAGTTCTTC.

At least ten counts were recorded for this clonotype. The gene calls are TRBV5-6 and TRBJ1-4; D possibly corresponds to TRBD1 (5 bases). The germline gives CDR1 SGHDT, CDR2 YYEEEE. The CDR3 runs to 16 residues. V shed 3 bases and J shed 5 bases, with 17 bases lying between them. The CDR3 spells CASSSGGRGRNEKLFF. Written as DNA, the CDR3 is TGTGCCAGCAGCTCGGGCGGCCGGGGCCGCAATGAAAAACTGTTTTTT.

This clonotype was seen a few times. The rearrangement links TRBV3-1 to TRBJ2-7; D possibly corresponds to TRBD1 (6 bases). The V end lost 6 bases, the J end lost 2 bases, and 14 bases lay between the germline ends. The germline CDR1 and CDR2 sequences are LGHDT and YNNKEL (reference sequence). The CDR3 length is 14 residues. The CDR3 spells CASSPGHVAYEQYF. DNA of the CDR3: TGTGCCAGCAGTCCGGGACACGTGGCCTACGAGCAGTACTTC.

The chain couples TRBV6-1 to TRBJ1-4; tentative D call: TRBD1 (5 bases). Trimming removed 8 bases at V and 3 bases at J, with 10 bases between. Germline CDR1 and CDR2: MNHNS and SASEGT. CDR3 length equals 13 residues. The CDR3 nucleotides read TGTGCCAGCCAGCGGGGGGCTAATGAAAAACTGTTTTTT. Protein: CASQRGANEKLFF.

This clonotype was recorded many times. This chain uses TRBV10-3 with TRBJ2-5; the match to TRBD1 covers 7 bases. Germline V lookup: CDR1 ENHRY, CDR2 SYGVKD. CDR3 length: 13 residues. J was trimmed by 5 bases and V by 7 bases; bases with no gene match: 7. The CDR3 region is CAITPTGKETQYF. Written as DNA, the CDR3 is TGTGCCATCACTCCGACAGGGAAGGAGACCCAGTACTTC.

This clonotype was observed many times. The V gene is TRBV28, the J gene TRBJ1-2; D not certain. From germline, CDR1 is MDHEN and CDR2 SYDVKM. V lost 4 bases, J lost 8 bases, and 11 bases lay in between. The CDR3 extends over 12 amino acids. CDR3 loop: CASSSATQGYTF. Here the CDR3 DNA reads TGTGCCAGCAGTTCGGCGACACAGGGCTACACCTTC.

This clonotype was recorded at least ten times. V is TRBV7-2 and J is TRBJ2-5, with 14 bases identical to TRBD2. V dropped 4 bases and J dropped 3; count of bases not matched to a gene: 1. This CDR3 spans 15 amino acids. Germline-derived CDR1 and CDR2 are SGHTA and FQGNSA. The CDR3 DNA reads TGTGCCAGCAGCTCGGGACTAGCGGGGGAAGAGACCCAGTACTTC. Translating gives CASSSGLAGEETQYF.

This clonotype was picked up a small number of times. The chain links TRBV5-1 to TRBJ2-3; D may be TRBD1 (5 bases). Trimming cost V 0 bases and J 5 bases, with 10 bases left between them. Germline loops: CDR1 SGHRS, CDR2 YFSETQ. The CDR3 covers 14 residues. This chain's CDR3 is CASSLGTGLDTQYF. In DNA form, the CDR3 reads TGCGCCAGCAGCTTGGGTACAGGTTTAGATACGCAGTATTTT. Variable domain in full (rest from reference TRBV5-1 and TRBJ2-3): KAGVTQTPRYLIKTRGQQVTLSCSPISGHRSVSWYQQTPGQGLQFLFEYFSETQRNKGNFPGRFSGRQFSNSRSEMNVSTLELGDSALYLCASSLGTGLDTQYFGPGTRLTVL.

This clonotype was counted many times. This chain links TRBV2 with TRBJ2-1, with D possibly matching TRBD1 (8 bases). V lost 6 bases to trimming and J lost 4 bases, with 16 bases between them. This CDR3 spans 15 amino acids. Per the germline V gene, CDR1 is SNHLY and CDR2 is FYNNEI. CDR3 in DNA: TGTGCCAGCAGGTTCGGACAGGGAGGGTACAATGAGCAGTTCTTC. It yields the protein CASRFGQGGYNEQFF. The entire variable domain, with the rest obtained from reference TRBV2 and TRBJ2-1, is as follows: EPEVTQTPSHQVTQMGQEVILRCVPISNHLYFYWYRQILGQKVEFLVSFYNNEISEKSEIFDDQFSVERPDGSNFTLKIRSTKLEDSAMYFCASRFGQGGYNEQFFGPGTRLTVL.

In its sample, this clonotype was seen many times. The gene calls are TRBV12-3 or TRBV12-4 and TRBJ1-2; D is perhaps TRBD1 (5 bases). The CDR3 spans 12 residues. V shed 5 bases and J shed 8 bases, with 12 bases lying between them. The CDR3 sequence: CASSPGIRGYTF. CDR3 coding DNA: TGTGCCAGCAGTCCAGGGATAAGAGGCTACACCTTC.

This clonotype has a handful of counts. The chain joins TRBV6-2 or TRBV6-3 to TRBJ2-7; no firm D call. V lost 5 bases and J lost 2, with 7 bases in between. The CDR3 is made up of 12 amino acids. Germline CDR1 and CDR2: MNHEY and SVGEGT. The DNA of the CDR3 is TGTGCCAGCAGTCAGAACGCCTACGAGCAGTACTTC. Translation: CASSQNAYEQYF.

The chain carries TRBV19 and TRBJ2-5; the match to TRBD1 covers 10 bases. Unmatched junction bases numbered 5, after V lost 1 base and J lost 3 bases. Germline V lookup: CDR1 LNHDA, CDR2 SQIVND (reference sequence). This CDR3 has 16 amino acids. This chain's CDR3 is CASSIGPGTGEETQYF. The CDR3 bases are TGTGCCAGTAGTATAGGACCCGGGACAGGGGAAGAGACCCAGTACTTC.

This clonotype has ten or more counts. The gene calls are TRBV11-2 and TRBJ2-7, with 8 bases aligning to TRBD2. The germline V gene has CDR1 SGHAT and CDR2 FQNNGV. The V segment lost 1 base and the J segment 4 bases; nucleotides outside the gene matches: 6. The CDR3 consists of 15 residues. CDR3: CASSLVAGGRYEQYF. CDR3 DNA sequence: TGTGCCAGCAGCTTAGTTGCGGGGGGCCGGTACGAGCAGTACTTC.